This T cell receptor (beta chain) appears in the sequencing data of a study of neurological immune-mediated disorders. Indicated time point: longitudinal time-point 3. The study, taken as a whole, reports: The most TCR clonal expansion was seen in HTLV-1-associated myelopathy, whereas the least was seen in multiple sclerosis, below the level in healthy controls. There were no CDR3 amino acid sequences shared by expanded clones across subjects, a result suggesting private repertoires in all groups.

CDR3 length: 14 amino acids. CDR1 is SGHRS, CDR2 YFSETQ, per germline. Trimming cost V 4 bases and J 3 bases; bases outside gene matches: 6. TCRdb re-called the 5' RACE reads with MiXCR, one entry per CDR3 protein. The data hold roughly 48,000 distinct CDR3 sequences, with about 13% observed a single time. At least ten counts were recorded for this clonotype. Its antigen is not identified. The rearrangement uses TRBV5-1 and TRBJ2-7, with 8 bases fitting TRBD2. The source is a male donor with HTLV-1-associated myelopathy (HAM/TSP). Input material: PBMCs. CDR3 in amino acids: CASSRGGTIYEQYF. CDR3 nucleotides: TGCGCCAGCAGCCGGGGGGGGACTATCTACGAGCAGTACTTC.